Below are 9 T cell receptor beta chains sequenced from a single sample in a study of T cells in localized non-small cell lung cancer. The repertoire was sequenced with immunoSEQ multiplex PCR; TCRdb's copy has only in-frame clones and lacks some. This table holds under 40,000 clones, 78% found once. Sequencing was performed on peripheral blood, taken before any cancer treatment. Every receptor here comes from a male donor at least 60 years old with stage II squamous cell lung carcinoma.

This clone was seen only a few times. The chain couples TRBV5-6 to TRBJ1-1; D is ambiguous. This CDR3 contains 15 residues. Between the trimmed V and J ends, which lost 0 bases and 5 bases, there was a span of 14 bases. The germline gives CDR1 SGHDT, CDR2 YYEEEE. The CDR3 region has the DNA TGTGCCAGCAGCTTGGCCAGGTTGTGGAGAACTGAAGCTTTCTTT. Encoded protein: CASSLARLWRTEAFF. The variable domain in full, completed from reference TRBV5-6 and TRBJ1-1, reads DAGVTQSPTHLIKTRGQQVTLRCSPKSGHDTVSWYQQALGQGPQFIFQYYEEEERQRGNFPDRFSGHQFPNYSSELNVNALLLGDSALYLCASSLARLWRTEAFFGQGTRLTVV.

The chain combines TRBV7-2 with TRBJ2-5; 7 bases line up with TRBD2. Per the germline V gene, CDR1 is SGHTA and CDR2 is FQGNSA. This CDR3 spans 13 amino acids. The V segment lost 5 bases and the J segment 4 bases; nucleotides outside the gene matches: 4. CDR3 DNA: TGTGCCAGCAGCAGGACTAGAGGAGAGACCCAGTACTTC. Amino acid sequence: CASSRTRGETQYF.

Points on this clone: This may be a read error, as it is one base from a much larger clone. The chain couples TRBV7-3 to TRBJ2-6; D gene ambiguous. The CDR3 is 16 residues long. Looked up from germline, CDR1 is SGHTA and CDR2 is FQGTGA. In DNA, the CDR3 is TGTGCCGGCAGCCATTCCCTTGAGGCAGGGGCCAACGTCCTGACTTTC. Amino acid sequence: CAGSHSLEAGANVLTF.

The gene calls are TRBV28 and TRBJ2-1; possible D gene TRBD2, 6 bases. With 4 bases removed from V and 7 bases from J, the gap between germline ends came to 26 bases. Looked up from germline, CDR1 is MDHEN and CDR2 is SYDVKM. CDR3 length: 18 amino acids. In DNA form, the CDR3 reads TGTGCCAGCAGTTCATCCTCTTCCACTTACGGGGGATGGAATGAGCAGTTCTTC. It specifies CASSSSSSTYGGWNEQFF.

The count of this clone is one. An end of the junction differs from the germline gene, which may be a read error. V is TRBV20-1 and J is TRBJ2-7; no reliable D call. CDR1 and CDR2 from the germline V gene are DFQATT and SNEGSKA (reference sequence). The CDR3 is 11 amino acids. The CDR3 spells CSAREYYEQYF. The CDR3 bases are TGCAGTGCTCGAGAGTACTACGAGCAGTACTTC.

This chain connects TRBV9 to TRBJ2-7; D is unresolved. V was cut by 3 bases and J by 0 bases, with 7 bases left in between. CDR3 length equals 13 residues. Germline V gives CDR1 SGDLS, CDR2 YYNGEE. The CDR3 here is CASSALSSYEQYF. In DNA form, the CDR3 reads TGTGCCAGCAGCGCCCTAAGCTCCTACGAGCAGTACTTC.

The chain combines TRBV7-9 with TRBJ1-6; 7 bases are a match to TRBD1. Per germline, CDR1 SEHNR and CDR2 FQNEAQ (reference sequence). V lost 4 bases to trimming and J lost 6 bases; unmatched junction nucleotides: 3. The CDR3 spans 14 residues. CDR3 in amino acids: CASSSTGINSPLHF. The CDR3 DNA is TGTGCCAGCAGCTCGACAGGGATTAATTCACCCCTCCACTTT.

The chain has TRBV13 and TRBJ2-6; 7 bases line up with TRBD1. This CDR3 region has 19 residues. Germline V gives CDR1 PRHDT, CDR2 FYEKMQ (reference sequence). V shed 6 bases and J 2 bases; nucleotides not matched to a gene: 16. The CDR3 DNA reads TGTGCCAGCAGTCTAACAGGGGAGTTGGATATGACTGGGGCCAACGTCCTGACTTTC. Protein product: CASSLTGELDMTGANVLTF.

The chain joins TRBV7-3 to TRBJ2-3; no clear D gene. Trimming pared 5 bases from V and 4 bases from J, leaving 10 bases between. The CDR3 spans 13 residues. Per germline, CDR1 SGHTA and CDR2 FQGTGA. CDR3 sequence: CASSATGADTQYF. In nucleotides, the CDR3 is TGTGCCAGCAGCGCCACTGGCGCAGATACGCAGTATTTT.